These 15 T cell receptor beta chains came from one sample sequenced in a study of CD8 T cells in cerebrospinal fluid in Alzheimer's disease. TCRdb reprocessed the 10x single-cell sequencing reads, keeping one entry per CDR3 protein, no DNA. The sample table includes roughly 700 distinct CDR3 sequences. Input material: cerebrospinal fluid. These receptors were collected from a human donor with Alzheimer's disease.

V is TRBV21-1 and J is TRBJ2-1; TCRdb names TRBD2, which stays unverified in the absence of DNA. TRBV21-1 is reported as a pseudogene. This CDR3 spans 18 amino acids. The CDR3 spells CASSKRLGLAGAGNEQFF.

This clonotype ranks as medium-sized in terms of frequency. The gene calls are TRBV6-1 and TRBJ1-1; TCRdb gives TRBD1 as the D gene, but with no DNA this cannot be confirmed. The germline gives CDR1 MNHNS, CDR2 SASEGT. The CDR3 extends over 15 amino acids. The CDR3 sequence: CASSRDRGGESEAFF.

The rearrangement links TRBV7-3 to TRBJ2-1; the D call of TRBD2 rests on TCRdb alone, since no DNA is present to check it. The CDR3 totals 15 residues. Germline CDR1 and CDR2: SGHTA and FQGTGA. The chain's CDR3 is CASSLIGRSGNEQFF.

Judged by frequency, this clonotype is medium-sized. The CDR3 reads CASSWGRDTGELFF. The V call is TRBV7-2, the J call TRBJ2-2; TCRdb calls TRBD1, which cannot be checked without DNA. The CDR3 runs to 14 residues. Germline CDR1 SGHTA, CDR2 FQGNSA. Variable domain in full (rest from reference TRBV7-2 and TRBJ2-2): GAGVSQSPSNKVTEKGKDVELRCDPISGHTALYWYRQSLGQGLEFLIYFQGNSAPDKSGLPSDRFSAERTGGSVSTLTIQRTQQEDSAVYLCASSWGRDTGELFFGEGSRLTVL.

This clonotype registers medium-sized (0.01 to 0.1%) by frequency. V is TRBV6-5 and J is TRBJ1-1; the TCRdb D gene call, TRBD1, has no DNA to confirm it. This CDR3 comprises 17 residues. Germline assignment: CDR1 MNHEY and CDR2 SVGAGI. The CDR3: CASSYLFTGGLNTEAFF.

This clonotype registers medium-sized by frequency. This chain connects TRBV11-2 to TRBJ1-3. The CDR3 sequence is 14 residues long. CDR1 is SGHAT and CDR2 is FQNNGV in the germline V gene. The CDR3 here is CASSQQGSGNTIYF.

This clonotype ranks as medium-sized (0.01 to 0.1%) in terms of frequency. This chain joins TRBV5-5 and TRBJ2-1; the D gene TCRdb calls, TRBD2, cannot be checked with no DNA. The CDR3 has 15 residues. In germline, CDR1 is SGHKS, CDR2 YYEKEE (reference sequence). CDR3 residues: CASSLTVADYNEQFF.

The chain recombines TRBV28 with TRBJ1-6; TCRdb's assignment of TRBD1 cannot be checked, as there is no DNA. CDR3 length equals 15 residues. The germline V gene encodes CDR1 MDHEN and CDR2 SYDVKM. CDR3 sequence reads: CASSLYAGENSPLHF.

The CDR3 loop is CASSLRTTSGSDEQFF. This sequence joins TRBV7-9 and TRBJ2-1; TCRdb gives TRBD2 as the D gene, but with no DNA this cannot be confirmed. This CDR3 region has 16 residues. Germline CDR1 is SEHNR and CDR2 is FQNEAQ (reference sequence).

This clonotype ranks as medium-sized in terms of frequency. This sequence joins TRBV28 and TRBJ1-5. Germline V gene data show CDR1 as MDHEN and CDR2 as SYDVKM. CDR3 length equals 19 residues. This CDR3 is CASSLGGQQRDYSNQPQHF.

The chain is built from TRBV6-5 and TRBJ2-3; with no DNA, the TCRdb D assignment of TRBD1 cannot be verified. Germline V gives CDR1 MNHEY, CDR2 SVGAGI. The CDR3 sequence is 17 residues long. CDR3 residues: CASSYPRGTGGTDTQYF.

Considering frequency, this clonotype is hyperexpanded. CDR3 residues: CASSNGLRPGELFF. This sequence joins TRBV5-1 and TRBJ2-2. CDR1 is SGHRS, CDR2 YFSETQ, per germline. The CDR3 is 14 residues long.

J is TRBJ2-3 and V is TRBV5-6; lacking DNA, the TRBD2 call made by TCRdb goes unchecked. CDR1 is SGHDT and CDR2 is YYEEEE in the germline V gene. This CDR3 has 15 amino acids. This CDR3 reads CASSALAGETDTQYF.

The chain is built from TRBV29-1 and TRBJ1-2; checking the TCRdb D call of TRBD1 is not possible without DNA. The CDR3 loop spans 13 amino acids. The germline V gene has CDR1 SQVTM and CDR2 ANQGSEA. CDR3 loop: CSGTDRGQNGYTF.

Its frequency marks this clonotype as medium-sized. The chain's CDR3 is CASSQEYEGWGTSTDTQYF. The chain employs TRBV3-1 and TRBJ2-3; TCRdb indicates TRBD2, and absent DNA this call remains unverified. This CDR3 is 19 amino acids long. CDR1 and CDR2 (germline): LGHDT, YNNKEL (reference sequence).